Sequencing of this T cell receptor (beta chain) was carried out in a study of sequential checkpoint blockade in melanoma. Looking at the study overall: Both treatment sequences were followed by maintenance nivolumab. After nivolumab or ipilimumab alone, about two dozen patients had week-13 rebiopsies.

Sequenced by immunoSEQ multiplex PCR; TCRdb stores in-frame clones only, minus some. The top ten clones hold around 12% of a sample with about 4,900 clones, 34% of them seen once. V shed 5 bases and J 2 bases; nucleotides not matched to a gene: 5. This CDR3 is built from 15 residues. Looked up from germline, CDR1 is SGHNT and CDR2 is YENEEA. Study observations and caveats: T-cell fraction and clonality followed PD-L1 and CD8+ counts, not mutational load.

This clone is termed medium-sized. Its antigen is unknown. As for treatment: randomized to nivolumab then ipilimumab (arm A) or the reverse (arm B). The sample consisted of tumor tissue (inferred from file names), taken from a patient given nivolumab and ipilimumab in sequence. This TCR came from a human donor with melanoma. This chain uses TRBV11-3 with TRBJ2-2, with TRBD1 matching over 7 bases. The CDR3 coding sequence is TGTGCCAGCAGCCAACGGGACAGAAACACCGGGGAGCTGTTTTTT. It is translated as CASSQRDRNTGELFF. The variable domain in full, completed from reference TRBV11-3 and TRBJ2-2, reads EAGVVQSPRYKIIEKKQPVAFWCNPISGHNTLYWYLQNLGQGPELLIRYENEEAVDDSQLPKDRFSAERLKGVDSTLKIQPAELGDSAVYLCASSQRDRNTGELFFGEGSRLTVL.